Following are 30 T cell receptor beta chains from one sample sequenced in a study of patients and donors after allogeneic stem cell transplantation. TCRdb called the RT-PCR reads again in MiXCR, with one record for every CDR3 protein. There are about 410,000 distinct CDR3 sequences in the sample; 16% occur only once, and around 6.8% lies in the top ten. The sequencing sample was made of blood, either unsorted or a sorted T cell fraction (not recorded which). Every receptor here comes from a human donor who was either an allogeneic HSCT recipient or a stem cell or donor lymphocyte infusion donor (not recorded which). It is not recorded whose cells these are; they may come from a transplant donor.

This clonotype has at least ten counts. The chain has TRBV6-1 and TRBJ1-1, with 7 bases lining up with TRBD1. The CDR3 runs to 13 residues. V shed 10 bases, J shed 3 bases, and the junction held 8 bases outside the gene matches. Germline V lookup: CDR1 MNHNS, CDR2 SASEGT. The CDR3 DNA follows: TGTGCCATCTCCAGGGGGGCGGACACTGAAGCTTTCTTT. Its protein product is CAISRGADTEAFF.

This clonotype was counted at least ten times. This chain joins TRBV4-1 and TRBJ2-7, with D perhaps TRBD2 (6 bases). Germline V gene lookup returns CDR1 MGHRA and CDR2 YSYEKL. The V and J ends lost 1 base and 0 bases respectively, with 13 bases between them. CDR3 length: 16 amino acids. The CDR3 loop is CASSQGSGRRSYEQYF. The CDR3 region has the DNA TGCGCCAGCAGCCAAGGGAGCGGGCGACGCTCCTACGAGCAGTACTTC.

This clonotype was picked up many times. The chain links TRBV4-2 to TRBJ2-1; the match to TRBD2 covers 8 bases. V gave up 0 bases and J gave up 4 bases; unmatched junction bases: 8. The CDR3 extends over 17 amino acids. CDR1 and CDR2 (germline): LGHNA, YNFKEQ. CDR3 residues: CASSQDPGSGGYNEQFF. In DNA, the CDR3 is TGTGCCAGCAGCCAAGATCCGGGCAGCGGGGGATACAATGAGCAGTTCTTC.

This chain joins TRBV24-1 and TRBJ1-1; TRBD1 is a possible D gene (5 bases). CDR1 is KGHDR and CDR2 is SFDVKD in the germline V gene. V shed 4 bases and J shed 1 base, with 15 bases lying between them. CDR3 length equals 16 residues. The DNA for the CDR3 is TGTGCCACCAGTGACCAACCGACAGATTGGAACACTGAAGCTTTCTTT. Amino acids: CATSDQPTDWNTEAFF.

This clonotype was found a few times. The chain joins TRBV20-1 to TRBJ1-5; 7 bases agree with TRBD1. Trimming removed 0 bases from V and 4 bases from J; junction bases left unmatched: 6. The CDR3 is 15 amino acids. Per germline, CDR1 DFQATT and CDR2 SNEGSKA (reference sequence). CDR3 coding DNA: TGCAGTGCTAGAGAACAGGGGACTAAAAATCAGCCCCAGCATTTT. Encoded protein: CSAREQGTKNQPQHF.

This clonotype has a handful of counts. J is TRBJ1-1 and V is TRBV5-4; TRBD1 aligns across 10 bases. The V and J ends lost 4 bases and 4 bases, in that order; junction bases with no gene match: 7. CDR3 length equals 15 residues. Germline V CDR1 and CDR2: SGHNT, YYREEE (reference sequence). Here the CDR3 reads CASSRGQGQFTEAFF. DNA of the CDR3: TGTGCCAGCAGCAGGGGACAGGGGCAGTTCACTGAAGCTTTCTTT.

This clonotype was detected many times. The chain couples TRBV5-1 to TRBJ1-2, with D possibly TRBD1 on 6 matching bases. The CDR3 has 15 amino acids. V was trimmed by 4 bases and J by 2 bases, leaving 15 bases between them. CDR1 SGHRS and CDR2 YFSETQ come from the germline V gene. Written as DNA, the CDR3 is TGCGCCAGCAGCATGGATGGACAGCCAAACTATGGCTACACCTTC. Translating gives CASSMDGQPNYGYTF.

This rearrangement joins TRBV5-6 to TRBJ1-1, with D uncertain. Deletions cut 4 bases from V and 1 base from J, with 11 bases between. Germline V gives CDR1 SGHDT, CDR2 YYEEEE. This CDR3 is built from 14 residues. The CDR3 loop is CASSGVRRNTEAFF. DNA of the CDR3: TGTGCCAGCAGCGGGGTTCGGAGGAACACTGAAGCTTTCTTT.

This clonotype was detected a few times. This chain links TRBV6-5 with TRBJ2-2, with a weak D call TRBD1 (6 bases). This CDR3 has 15 residues. The germline V and J ends were trimmed by 4 bases and 4 bases, with 13 bases remaining between them. The germline CDR1 and CDR2 sequences are MNHEY and SVGAGI. The CDR3 loop reads CASSWDTSLTGELFF. DNA of the CDR3: TGTGCCAGCAGTTGGGACACCAGCCTCACCGGGGAGCTGTTTTTT.

V is TRBV6-1 and J is TRBJ1-1, with TRBD1 identical over 7 bases. Unmatched junction bases numbered 4, after V lost 6 bases and J lost 0 bases. CDR1 is MNHNS, CDR2 SASEGT, per germline. The CDR3 has 14 residues. The CDR3 spells CASSSGGMNTEAFF. The CDR3 DNA reads TGTGCCAGCAGCTCAGGGGGTATGAACACTGAAGCTTTCTTT.

The gene calls are TRBV5-1 and TRBJ1-1; 9 bases align to TRBD1. V dropped 0 bases and J dropped 11; count of bases not matched to a gene: 8. There are 14 residues in the CDR3. Germline V gives CDR1 SGHRS, CDR2 YFSETQ. CDR3 bases: TGCGCCAGCAGCTTGGGGGACAGGGTCTCTGGGGCTTTCTTT. Its translation is CASSLGDRVSGAFF. Full variable domain (rest looked up from reference TRBV5-1 and TRBJ1-1): KAGVTQTPRYLIKTRGQQVTLSCSPISGHRSVSWYQQTPGQGLQFLFEYFSETQRNKGNFPGRFSGRQFSNSRSEMNVSTLELGDSALYLCASSLGDRVSGAFFGQGTRLTVV.

This chain links TRBV27 with TRBJ2-3, with unresolved D. V was clipped by 2 bases and J by 0 bases, with 15 bases between them. The CDR3 covers 17 residues. Germline V CDR1 and CDR2: MNHEY, SMNVEV (reference sequence). CDR3 in amino acids: CASSLRVRTVSTDTQYF. In DNA, the CDR3 is TGTGCCAGCAGTTTAAGGGTCAGAACTGTTAGCACAGATACGCAGTATTTT.

This clonotype has only a few counts. The V and J genes are TRBV20-1 and TRBJ2-5; 10 bases map to TRBD2. V shed 3 bases, J shed 1 base, and the junction held 5 bases outside the gene matches. The CDR3 sequence is 15 residues long. Per germline, CDR1 DFQATT and CDR2 SNEGSKA (reference sequence). CDR3 sequence (DNA): TGCAGTGCTAGTAGACTAGCGGGCCTCCAAGAGACCCAGTACTTC. Residues: CSASRLAGLQETQYF.

This clonotype appeared many times. The V call is TRBV20-1, the J call TRBJ2-1, with 8 nucleotides matching TRBD2. V trimming: 6 bases; J trimming: 1 base; junction bases outside the gene matches: 8. This CDR3 is built from 15 residues. Looked up from germline, CDR1 is DFQATT and CDR2 is SNEGSKA (reference sequence). The CDR3 DNA reads as TGCAGTGCGGTTTCTAGCGGGCGTTCCTACAATGAGCAGTTCTTC. This translates into CSAVSSGRSYNEQFF.

The chain employs TRBV6-1 and TRBJ2-5; tentatively, D is TRBD1 (6 bases). The CDR3 runs to 14 residues. Germline values: CDR1 MNHNS, CDR2 SASEGT. Trimming took 6 bases from V and 4 from J, leaving 15 bases between them. This chain's CDR3 is CASSLEGVGETQYF. In nucleotides, the CDR3 is TGTGCCAGCAGCCTCGAGGGGGTAGGAGAGACCCAGTACTTC.

The CDR3 sequence: CASSLGGARTFF. Here the CDR3 DNA reads TGCGCCAGCAGCTTGGGGGGGGCGAGGACTTTCTTT. The chain links TRBV5-1 to TRBJ1-1; perhaps TRBD1 as D (6 bases). Looked up from germline, CDR1 is SGHRS and CDR2 is YFSETQ. The CDR3 has 12 amino acids. Trimming took off 0 bases at V and 12 bases at J, with 12 bases between the two ends.

The chain uses TRBV30 and TRBJ1-2; a possible D gene is TRBD1 (5 bases). This CDR3 has 13 amino acids. V lost 3 bases, J lost 1 base, and 9 bases lay in between. Germline V gene lookup returns CDR1 GTSNPN and CDR2 SVGIG (reference sequence). The CDR3 DNA reads as TGTGCCTGGAGGCAGGGCCTTAACTATGGCTACACCTTC. This encodes CAWRQGLNYGYTF.

This clonotype was detected many times. The V and J genes are TRBV12-3 or TRBV12-4 and TRBJ2-1, with a weak D call TRBD1 (6 bases). This CDR3 is 13 amino acids long. V gave up 3 bases and J gave up 5 bases, with 8 bases separating them. This CDR3 reads CASSLDRHNEQFF. In nucleotides, the CDR3 is TGTGCCAGCAGTTTGGACAGACACAATGAGCAGTTCTTC.

This clonotype has more than one count but fewer than ten. One end of the junction fails to match germline, which may point to a read error. The chain couples TRBV12-3 or TRBV12-4 to TRBJ2-2; possibly TRBD1 for D (6 bases). This CDR3 is 18 amino acids long. CDR3 region: CASNPNRGQRSNTGELFF. CDR3 nucleotide sequence: TGTGCCAGCAATCCAAACCGGGGACAACGCTCGAATACCGGGGAGCTGTTTTTT.

V is TRBV27 and J is TRBJ1-5; TRBD1 might be the D (6 bases). Trimming stripped 3 bases from V and 7 bases from J, with 16 bases between. This CDR3 region has 15 residues. Germline lookup yields CDR1 MNHEY and CDR2 SMNVEV (reference sequence). CDR3 DNA: TGTGCCAGCAGTTTCGAGTTTACAGGGAACCAGCCCCAGCATTTT. Its translation is CASSFEFTGNQPQHF.

This clonotype came up a few times. The chain joins TRBV5-6 to TRBJ2-5; 7 bases agree with TRBD2. Germline CDR1 SGHDT, CDR2 YYEEEE. Trimming at V came to 4 bases and at J to 2 bases, leaving 11 bases not matched to a gene. The CDR3 extends over 16 amino acids. The chain's CDR3 is CASSLKSGAIQETQYF. For the CDR3, the DNA is TGTGCCAGCAGCCTTAAGAGCGGGGCGATTCAAGAGACCCAGTACTTC.

CDR3 protein: CASSLDGALNTEAFF. CDR3 DNA: TGTGCCAGCAGTTTGGACGGGGCCCTCAACACTGAAGCTTTCTTT. This chain joins TRBV27 and TRBJ1-1; D is possibly TRBD1 (5 bases). Deletions cut 3 bases from V and 2 bases from J, with 13 bases between. Per germline, CDR1 MNHEY and CDR2 SMNVEV (reference sequence). There are 15 residues in the CDR3.

The sample holds a few counts of this clonotype. The V call is TRBV12-3 or TRBV12-4, the J call TRBJ2-7, with D possibly matching TRBD2 (6 bases). The ends were cut back, 4 bases at V and 0 bases at J, with 13 bases in the middle. CDR3 length: 15 residues. The CDR3 nucleotides read TGTGCCAGCAGTTCGGAAGGGACTGCCTCCTACGAGCAGTACTTC. This sequence encodes CASSSEGTASYEQYF.

The chain uses TRBV16 and TRBJ1-5; weak D call: TRBD1 (5 bases). The V end lost 0 bases, the J end lost 3 bases, and 12 bases lay between the germline ends. The CDR3 sequence is 16 residues long. Germline lookup yields CDR1 KGHSY and CDR2 FQNENV. CDR3 DNA: TGTGCCAGCAGCCAATCGGGGCGACAGTTCAATCAGCCCCAGCATTTT. It yields the protein CASSQSGRQFNQPQHF.

The J gene is TRBJ2-5, the V gene TRBV19; TRBD1 aligns across 9 bases. Germline assignment: CDR1 LNHDA and CDR2 SQIVND (reference sequence). J lost 1 base, V lost 6 bases, and 9 bases had no gene match. This CDR3 is 16 amino acids long. The CDR3 nucleotides are TGTGCCAGTAGCTCAGGGACAGGGAGAGTCCAAGAGACCCAGTACTTC. Translating gives CASSSGTGRVQETQYF.

V gene TRBV2 combines with J gene TRBJ1-2, with D perhaps TRBD1 (5 bases). The germline V gene encodes CDR1 SNHLY and CDR2 FYNNEI. Trimming removed 4 bases at V and 3 bases at J, with 12 bases between. The CDR3 is 14 amino acids. CDR3 sequence (DNA): TGTGCCAGCAGTGGAGGAGGGGATCACTATGGCTACACCTTC. This codes for CASSGGGDHYGYTF. The entire variable domain, with the rest obtained from reference TRBV2 and TRBJ1-2, is as follows: EPEVTQTPSHQVTQMGQEVILRCVPISNHLYFYWYRQILGQKVEFLVSFYNNEISEKSEIFDDQFSVERPDGSNFTLKIRSTKLEDSAMYFCASSGGGDHYGYTFGSGTRLTVV.

This clonotype was detected ten times or more. The chain carries TRBV11-2 and TRBJ2-6; D is uncertain. The CDR3 is made up of 15 amino acids. V dropped 2 bases and J dropped 0 bases, with 5 bases sitting between them. The germline CDR1 and CDR2 sequences are SGHAT and FQNNGV. CDR3 in amino acids: CASSLLVSGANVLTF. The CDR3 DNA is TGTGCCAGCAGCTTACTCGTCTCTGGGGCCAACGTCCTGACTTTC. Full variable domain (rest looked up from reference TRBV11-2 and TRBJ2-6): EAGVAQSPRYKIIEKRQSVAFWCNPISGHATLYWYQQILGQGPKLLIQFQNNGVVDDSQLPKDRFSAERLKGVDSTLKIQPAKLEDSAVYLCASSLLVSGANVLTFGAGSRLTVL.

V is TRBV29-1 and J is TRBJ2-1, with TRBD2 matching over 8 bases. V lost 3 bases to trimming and J lost 7 bases; unmatched junction nucleotides: 8. This CDR3 is 14 amino acids long. Per the germline V gene, CDR1 is SQVTM and CDR2 is ANQGSEA. The CDR3 here is CSVETGRATNEQFF. The DNA of the CDR3 is TGCAGCGTTGAGACCGGGAGGGCAACGAATGAGCAGTTCTTC.

This clonotype was detected a few times. This chain joins TRBV6-1 and TRBJ1-6; D not certain. Germline-derived CDR1 and CDR2 are MNHNS and SASEGT. The CDR3 is 16 residues long. V dropped 3 bases and J dropped 7 bases, with 16 bases sitting between them. Written as DNA, the CDR3 is TGTGCCAGCAGTGATCTTCAAACACTGGGGAATTCACCCCTCCACTTT. Amino acid sequence: CASSDLQTLGNSPLHF.

This clonotype has just a few counts. The chain has TRBV20-1 and TRBJ1-1; possibly TRBD1 for D (6 bases). CDR1 is DFQATT and CDR2 is SNEGSKA in the germline V gene (reference sequence). This CDR3 contains 12 residues. V dropped 5 bases and J dropped 4 bases, with 11 bases sitting between them. The CDR3 spells CSAVTGSTEAFF. CDR3 coding DNA: TGCAGTGCTGTCACAGGGAGCACTGAAGCTTTCTTT.